Included here is one TCR beta chain sequence, with context. Antigen: not known. The germline CDR1 and CDR2 sequences are SGDLS and YYNGEE. The CDR3 length is 18 residues. Trimming pared 0 bases from V and 1 base from J, leaving 19 bases between. These data originate in a study of T cells in Graves' hyperthyroidism and ophthalmopathy. What was amplified from RNA transcripts were TCR beta CDR3 regions. First-round RT-PCR with HTBI primers amplified the TCR CDR3 region. Each CDR3 protein gets one entry after TCRdb re-called the multiplex PCR reads with MiXCR. The profile shows hundreds of thousands of distinct CDR3 sequences, 35% to 45% of them singletons. Whole-study results and caveats: The model identified upcoming ophthalmopathy a median 6.5 months ahead of onset. Blood also contained most expanded thyroid clonotypes above 0.001.

J is TRBJ2-5 and V is TRBV9; D possibly matches TRBD1 or TRBD2 (5 bases each). The specimen was blood. The TCR sequence derives from a man between 18 and 35 years old with Graves' hyperthyroidism. The CDR3 DNA reads as TGTGCCAGCAGCGTAGGGTCGTGGGACGACCTCACCCAAGAGACCCAGTACTTC. This sequence encodes CASSVGSWDDLTQETQYF.